Reported below is one TCR beta chain. Antigen specificity is unknown. Trimming removed 0 bases from V and 4 bases from J, with 7 bases in between. Germline lookup yields CDR1 GTSNPN and CDR2 SVGIG (reference sequence). The CDR3 loop spans 13 amino acids. This sample was taken from a study of OX40 agonist ivuxolimab in advanced cancers. Study context: Patients undergoing dose escalation presented with hepatocellular carcinoma, melanoma, renal cell or head and neck cancer.

Regarding the study as a whole: Partial responders receiving 0.1-3.0 mg/kg showed among the lowest clonal expansion. More expanded clones were seen, on average, in CD8+ T cells than in CD4+.

Generated by immunoSEQ multiplex PCR, the TCRdb table keeps only in-frame clones and is missing some. In the table there are roughly 73,000 clones, about 90% of which are singletons. Specimen: CD4+ or CD8+ T cells sorted from blood, collected in a trial of the OX40 agonist ivuxolimab. The rearrangement joins TRBV30 to TRBJ1-3; D remains ambiguous. The clonotype originates from an adult with an advanced solid tumor such as melanoma, head and neck, liver or kidney cancer. DNA of the CDR3: TGTGCCTGGAGTGTACTGGAGGGAAACACCATATATTTT. The encoded protein is CAWSVLEGNTIYF.